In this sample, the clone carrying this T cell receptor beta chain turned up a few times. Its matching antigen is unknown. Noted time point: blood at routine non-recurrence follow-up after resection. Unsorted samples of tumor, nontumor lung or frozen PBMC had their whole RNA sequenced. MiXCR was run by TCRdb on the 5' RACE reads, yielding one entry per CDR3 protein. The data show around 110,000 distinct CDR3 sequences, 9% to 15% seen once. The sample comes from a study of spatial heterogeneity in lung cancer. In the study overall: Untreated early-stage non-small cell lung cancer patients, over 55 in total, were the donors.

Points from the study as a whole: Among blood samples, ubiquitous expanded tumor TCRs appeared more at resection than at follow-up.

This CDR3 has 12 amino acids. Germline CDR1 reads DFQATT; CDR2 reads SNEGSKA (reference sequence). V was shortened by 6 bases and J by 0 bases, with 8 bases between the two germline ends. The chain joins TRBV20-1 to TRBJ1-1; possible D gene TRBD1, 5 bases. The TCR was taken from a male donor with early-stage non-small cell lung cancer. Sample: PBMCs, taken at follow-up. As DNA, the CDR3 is TGCAGTGCACAGGAATTGAACACTGAAGCTTTCTTT. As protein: CSAQELNTEAFF.